These 7 T cell receptor beta chains came from one sample sequenced in a study of blood T cell dynamics during melanoma immunotherapy. The method was immunoSEQ multiplex PCR; TCRdb's version includes in-frame clones alone and lacks a portion of them. The data show roughly 7,000 clones, roughly 84% seen once. The sample's time point: week 3, after first cycle of checkpoint inhibitor. The material was blood, obtained from a patient treated with checkpoint blockade. The source of these receptors is a human donor with melanoma. Some clones in this sample may be carry-over from other donors' samples.

The chain is built from TRBV5-1 and TRBJ2-3, with 16 positions matching TRBD2. The J segment lost 7 bases and the V segment lost 5 bases, leaving 4 bases of the junction unmatched. The CDR3 is 15 amino acids. Germline-derived CDR1 and CDR2 are SGHRS and YFSETQ. The CDR3 sequence: CASRGTSGGANTQYF. DNA of the CDR3: TGCGCCAGCAGAGGGACTAGCGGGGGGGCTAATACGCAGTATTTT.

This sequence joins TRBV11-1 and TRBJ1-4, with TRBD1 matching 9 bases. Germline CDR1 is SGHAT and CDR2 is FQDESV (reference sequence). The CDR3 length is 14 residues. V shed 5 bases, J shed 7 bases, and the junction held 5 bases outside the gene matches. CDR3 sequence reads: CASSPDRGSEKLFF. Written as DNA, the CDR3 is TGTGCCAGCAGCCCGGACAGGGGATCTGAAAAACTGTTTTTT.

V gene TRBV7-2 combines with J gene TRBJ2-1; possible D gene TRBD1, 6 bases. V gave up 2 bases and J gave up 8 bases, with 13 bases separating them. Germline CDR1 SGHTA, CDR2 FQGNSA. The CDR3 contains 14 residues. CDR3 amino acids: CASSLTGPLHEQFF. In DNA, the CDR3 is TGTGCCAGCAGCTTAACAGGGCCCTTGCATGAGCAGTTCTTC.

This chain connects TRBV11-3 to TRBJ2-1; either TRBD1 or TRBD2 may fit D (5 bases each). V was shortened by 2 bases and J by 7 bases, with 12 bases between the two germline ends. Germline CDR1 is SGHNT and CDR2 is YENEEA. The CDR3 spans 14 residues. Written as DNA, the CDR3 is TGTGCCAGCAGCTTACGGGGCCCGGGGAATGAGCAGTTCTTC. It yields the protein CASSLRGPGNEQFF.

This clone was seen a handful of times. The chain recombines TRBV14 with TRBJ1-6; no reliable D call. This CDR3 has 15 residues. Germline V lookup: CDR1 SGHDN, CDR2 FVKESK. The V end lost 1 base, the J end lost 6 bases, and 10 bases lay between the germline ends. CDR3 amino acids: CASSQVSGFNSPLHF. Written as DNA, the CDR3 is TGTGCCAGCAGCCAAGTGTCAGGCTTTAATTCACCCCTCCACTTT.

This chain uses TRBV4-1 with TRBJ2-1, with D unresolved. Per germline, CDR1 MGHRA and CDR2 YSYEKL. This CDR3 has 15 residues. V was trimmed by 1 base and J by 4 bases, leaving 11 bases between them. CDR3 bases: TGCGCCAGCAGCCAAGTCGAACAGATTTACAATGAGCAGTTCTTC. Its translation: CASSQVEQIYNEQFF.

The chain couples TRBV28 to TRBJ1-5, with 8 nucleotides matching TRBD1. The J segment lost 9 bases and the V segment lost 6 bases, leaving 13 bases of the junction unmatched. CDR1 and CDR2 (germline): MDHEN, SYDVKM. The CDR3 runs 15 residues. CDR3 in DNA: TGTGCCAGCAGACCCGACAGGGGAGTCGATAGGCCCCAGCATTTT. Translated, it gives CASRPDRGVDRPQHF.